This TCR beta chain appears in the sequencing data of a study of blood T cell repertoires in COVID-19. The table lists this clone with a count of one. Some clones are missing from TCRdb's copy, which holds only in-frame ones; the method was immunoSEQ multiplex PCR. The table includes approximately 90,000 clones, around 79% detected once. Germline V gene data show CDR1 as SGHAT and CDR2 as FQDESV (reference sequence). The CDR3 loop spans 15 amino acids. The V gene lost 5 bases and the J gene lost 6 bases, with 17 bases spanning the gap. This receptor was identified in a human donor in a cohort sampled during active COVID-19. The sample taken for sequencing was peripheral blood. The chain joins TRBV11-1 to TRBJ2-1, with D tentatively TRBD2 (5 bases). CDR3 amino acids: CASSPSSTRVNEQFF. CDR3 in DNA: TGTGCCAGCAGCCCTAGCTCGACACGTGTCAATGAGCAGTTCTTC.